This TCR beta chain comes out of a study of Ad26.COV2.S vaccination and SARS-CoV-2 variants. Whole-study context: The Ad26.COV2.S arm of the COV1001 trial was where the donor was placed. By the intramuscular route, Ad26.COV2.S was given once, or twice 56 days apart. Points from the study as a whole: Breadth measured for non-spike TCRs was similar across vaccine and placebo recipients.

Losses at the gene ends were 0 bases for V and 3 bases for J; bases not matched to a gene: 6. This CDR3 is 18 amino acids long. In germline, CDR1 is SEHNR, CDR2 FQNEAQ (reference sequence). Turning to this clone: The antigen remains undetermined.

Clones were sequenced by immunoSEQ multiplex PCR, and TCRdb holds only the in-frame ones, with some missing. The sample holds about 420,000 clones, 85% to 90% seen once. Treatment specified: about 20 received Ad26.COV2.S at low or high dose, single or two shots; several received placebo; per-sample allocation not given. Each sample was drawn 63 days after the first injection (of vaccine or placebo). The study used a vaccine consisting of an Ad26 vector that expressed Wuhan-strain SARS-CoV-2 spike. Sequencing was performed on peripheral blood, taken in a trial of Ad26.COV2.S vaccine versus placebo. The receptor was derived from a person aged 18 to 59 who received the Ad26.COV2.S COVID-19 vaccine or a placebo. V usage is TRBV7-9 and J usage is TRBJ2-1; 12 bases align to TRBD2. DNA for the CDR3: TGTGCCAGCAGCTTAGCTCCCACTAGCGGGGGGTTCTACAATGAGCAGTTCTTC. This translates into CASSLAPTSGGFYNEQFF.